Listed below are T cell receptor beta chains from one sample, sequenced in a study of T cell responses to AZD1222 COVID-19 vaccine. Clones were sequenced by immunoSEQ multiplex PCR, and TCRdb holds only the in-frame ones, with some missing. In the table there are 150,000 or so clones, about 89% of which are singletons. Source: peripheral blood, taken 28 days after the second AZD1222 dose. The receptors originated from an adult who received the AZD1222 COVID-19 vaccine. CDR3s include the opening cysteine and the closing phenylalanine or tryptophan. A D gene is named only where the DNA matches it firmly. Size is omitted from some rows. Given values are once, few, many or a class for expanded clones.

d_call	v_call	j_call	clone_size	cdr3_aa	cdr3_nt
-	TRBV6-5	TRBJ2-7	-	CASTKSRDFYEQYF	TGTGCCAGCACCAAATCCCGGGACTTCTACGAGCAGTACTTC
-	TRBV7-8	TRBJ1-1	-	CASSSGPREAFF	TGTGCCAGCAGCTCGGGGCCTCGTGAAGCTTTCTTT
TRBD1	TRBV11-3	TRBJ2-7	-	CASSLGQNPYEQYF	TGTGCCAGCAGCCTGGGACAGAACCCCTACGAGCAGTACTTC
-	TRBV7-6	TRBJ2-6	once	CASSLGPILVGGANVLTF	TGTGCCAGCTCGCTGGGGCCGATTCTAGTGGGTGGGGCCAACGTCCTGACTTTC
-	TRBV7-9	TRBJ1-2	once	CASSLGAGYYGYTF	TGTGCCAGCAGCTTAGGAGCGGGGTACTATGGCTACACCTTC
-	TRBV12-3/TRBV12-4	TRBJ2-3	-	CASSAGDTQYF	TGTGCCAGCAGTGCGGGGGATACGCAGTATTTT
-	TRBV24-1	TRBJ1-5	-	CATRYVRGYNQPQHF	TGTGCCACCAGATATGTACGCGGATACAATCAGCCCCAGCATTTT
TRBD1	TRBV5-1	TRBJ2-3	-	CASSESGTGVPDTQYF	TGCGCCAGCAGCGAGTCCGGGACAGGGGTTCCAGATACGCAGTATTTT
-	TRBV7-2	TRBJ1-5	-	CASSLVGNNQPQHF	TGTGCCAGCAGCTTAGTTGGTAACAATCAGCCCCAGCATTTT
TRBD1	TRBV6-2/TRBV6-3	TRBJ1-4	-	CASSYFGTGGEKLFF	TGTGCCAGCAGTTACTTCGGGACAGGGGGAGAAAAACTGTTTTTT
-	TRBV6-5	TRBJ1-3	-	CASSPDLIRNTIYF	TGTGCCAGCAGTCCTGACTTAATTCGAAACACCATATATTTT
-	TRBV27	TRBJ1-6	-	CASNPLQGYNSPLHF	TGTGCCAGCAATCCTCTCCAGGGTTACAATTCACCCCTCCACTTT
TRBD2	TRBV9	TRBJ2-3	-	CASSVGSGGFTDTQYF	TGTGCCAGCAGCGTAGGTAGCGGGGGGTTTACAGATACGCAGTATTTT
-	TRBV29-1	TRBJ2-5	-	CSVEGRQETQYF	TGCAGCGTTGAAGGGAGACAAGAGACCCAGTACTTC
-	TRBV30	TRBJ1-3	-	CAWERGSGNTIYF	TGTGCCTGGGAACGGGGCTCTGGAAACACCATATATTTT
-	TRBV13	TRBJ1-6	-	CASSLGYRSDNSPLHF	TGTGCCAGCAGCTTAGGATACAGGAGTGATAATTCACCCCTCCACTTT
-	TRBV11-2	TRBJ2-1	-	CASSIMSNEQFF	TGTGCCAGCAGCATCATGTCCAATGAGCAGTTCTTC
-	TRBV6-1	TRBJ2-1	-	CASSDGGDEQFF	TGTGCCAGCAGTGACGGGGGCGATGAGCAGTTCTTC
-	TRBV4-1	TRBJ2-1	-	CASSQDQTSGEQFF	TGCGCCAGCAGCCAAGATCAGACCAGCGGGGAGCAGTTCTTC
TRBD1	TRBV4-2	TRBJ1-2	-	CASSQETGGVYGYTF	TGTGCCAGCAGCCAAGAGACAGGGGGGGTCTATGGCTACACCTTC
-	TRBV5-6	TRBJ1-1	once	CASSLGIWGKNTEAFF	TGTGCCAGCAGCTTGGGGATTTGGGGGAAGAACACTGAAGCTTTCTTT
-	TRBV4-3	TRBJ2-7	-	CASSQDIRDAQRYEQYF	TGCGCCAGCAGCCAAGATATTCGGGACGCCCAGAGGTACGAGCAGTACTTC
-	TRBV5-5	TRBJ2-1	-	CASSSHRGREQFF	TGTGCCAGCAGCTCCCACCGGGGGCGTGAGCAGTTCTTC
-	TRBV12-3/TRBV12-4	TRBJ1-1	-	CASSLGTEAFF	TGTGCCAGCAGTTTGGGGACAGAAGCTTTCTTT
TRBD2	TRBV30	TRBJ2-3	-	CAWRASGRSDTQYF	TGTGCCTGGAGGGCTAGCGGGAGATCAGATACGCAGTATTTT
-	TRBV18	TRBJ2-7	-	CASSPPGPDEQYF	TGTGCCAGCTCACCACCGGGACCCGACGAGCAGTACTTC
TRBD2	TRBV7-3	TRBJ2-2	-	CASSSGAGPTGELFF	TGTGCCAGCAGCAGCGGAGCGGGGCCCACCGGGGAGCTGTTTTTT
-	TRBV7-9	TRBJ1-5	-	CASSITGSNQPQHF	TGTGCCAGCAGCATCACAGGGTCAAACCAGCCCCAGCATTTT
TRBD2	TRBV5-1	TRBJ2-3	-	CASSKGGTSGSTDTQYF	TGCGCCAGCAGCAAAGGAGGGACTAGCGGGAGCACAGATACGCAGTATTTT
-	TRBV18	TRBJ1-4	-	CASSRTGNEKLFF	TGTGCCAGCTCACGGACGGGAAATGAAAAACTGTTTTTT